The 20 T cell receptor beta chains presented below share a single source sample, sequenced in a study of multiple sclerosis patients with progressive multifocal leukoencephalopathy. Sequenced by immunoSEQ multiplex PCR; TCRdb stores in-frame clones only, minus some. The data hold about 30,000 clones, with about 85% observed a single time. As for time point: time of PML onset. The sequencing used PBMCs, collected from a patient treated with natalizumab. These receptors were collected from a woman aged 25 to 39 with progressive multifocal leukoencephalopathy.

The chain's CDR3 is CASSADRGRTLEAFF. The CDR3 DNA reads as TGTGCCAGCAGCGCTGACAGGGGGCGGACGCTTGAAGCTTTCTTT. The chain has TRBV5-4 and TRBJ1-1, with 10 nucleotides matching TRBD1. Trimming took 4 bases from V and 7 from J; bases not matched to a gene: 10. CDR1 SGHNT and CDR2 YYREEE come from the germline V gene (reference sequence). The length of the CDR3 is 15 residues.

The chain recombines TRBV4-3 with TRBJ2-3; possibly TRBD2 for D (5 bases). The V end lost 1 base, the J end lost 2 bases, and 10 bases lay between the germline ends. Germline V lookup: CDR1 LGHNA, CDR2 YSLEER. The CDR3 has 15 residues. Written as DNA, the CDR3 is TGCGCCAGCAGCCAAGCCTGGGGAGTCACAGATACGCAGTATTTT. It encodes CASSQAWGVTDTQYF.

V usage is TRBV2 and J usage is TRBJ1-4; possibly TRBD1 for D (5 bases). Trimming took 6 bases from V and 7 from J, leaving 15 bases between them. Germline values: CDR1 SNHLY, CDR2 FYNNEI. The CDR3 has 14 residues. The CDR3 protein is CASRAGLGGEKLFF. In nucleotides, the CDR3 is TGTGCCAGCAGAGCCGGCCTCGGGGGTGAAAAACTGTTTTTT.

CDR3 loop: CASSEEYTGELFF. In nucleotides, the CDR3 is TGCGCCAGCAGTGAAGAGTACACCGGGGAGCTGTTTTTT. The chain combines TRBV10-1 with TRBJ2-2; D not certain. This CDR3 contains 13 residues. Per germline, CDR1 WNHNN and CDR2 SYGVQD (reference sequence). V lost 3 bases and J lost 3, with 5 bases in between.

This clone has just one count. This rearrangement joins TRBV6-6 to TRBJ2-3; D is unclear. The CDR3 is made up of 13 amino acids. Trimming shortened V by 0 bases and J by 4 bases, and 5 bases separated the two germline ends. Germline CDR1 reads MNHNY; CDR2 reads SVGAGI (reference sequence). The CDR3 sequence is CASSYSGADTQYF. CDR3 coding DNA: TGTGCCAGCAGTTACTCTGGGGCAGATACGCAGTATTTT.

The chain couples TRBV6-5 to TRBJ2-7; D uncertain. The V end lost 0 bases, the J end lost 7 bases, and 7 bases lay between the germline ends. Per the germline V gene, CDR1 is MNHEY and CDR2 is SVGAGI. The CDR3 runs 12 residues. The CDR3 coding sequence is TGTGCCAGCAGTTACTCAGGTCGGGAGCAGTACTTC. Amino acid sequence: CASSYSGREQYF.

The rearrangement uses TRBV7-2 and TRBJ1-1, with no clear D. This CDR3 contains 13 residues. Germline CDR1 is SGHTA and CDR2 is FQGNSA. Trimming stripped 1 base from V and 6 bases from J, with 9 bases between. CDR3 loop: CASSLGWGAEAFF. In DNA form, the CDR3 reads TGTGCCAGCAGCTTAGGGTGGGGTGCTGAAGCTTTCTTT. Full variable domain (outside the CDR3, taken from reference TRBV7-2 and TRBJ1-1): GAGVSQSPSNKVTEKGKDVELRCDPISGHTALYWYRQSLGQGLEFLIYFQGNSAPDKSGLPSDRFSAERTGGSVSTLTIQRTQQEDSAVYLCASSLGWGAEAFFGQGTRLTVV.

CDR3 loop: CASSPLSGIVTDTQYF. The CDR3 nucleotides are TGCGCCAGCAGCCCGCTTTCCGGGATAGTAACAGATACGCAGTATTTT. The chain links TRBV5-1 to TRBJ2-3; TRBD2 is a possible D gene (5 bases). With 4 bases removed from V and 3 bases from J, the gap between germline ends came to 18 bases. Looked up from germline, CDR1 is SGHRS and CDR2 is YFSETQ. The CDR3 is 16 amino acids.

This sequence joins TRBV9 and TRBJ2-3; tentatively, D is TRBD1 (6 bases). This CDR3 region has 16 residues. Germline V gives CDR1 SGDLS, CDR2 YYNGEE. The V gene lost 1 base and the J gene lost 0 bases, with 12 bases spanning the gap. The CDR3 sequence is CASSVLGQGSTDTQYF. DNA of the CDR3: TGTGCCAGCAGCGTATTAGGGCAGGGGAGCACAGATACGCAGTATTTT.

The chain carries TRBV5-6 and TRBJ2-5; no clear D. The CDR3 covers 15 residues. V lost 5 bases and J lost 0, with 14 bases in between. Germline CDR1 and CDR2: SGHDT and YYEEEE. The CDR3 here is CASSNPGRYQETQYF. The CDR3 coding sequence is TGTGCCAGCAGTAACCCGGGCCGGTACCAAGAGACCCAGTACTTC.

CDR3 in DNA: TGTGCCAGTAGTATAGGGTTGGGGTTCGGGGAGACCCAGTACTTC. Encoded protein: CASSIGLGFGETQYF. The J gene is TRBJ2-5, the V gene TRBV19; D is uncertain. The ends were cut back, 1 base at V and 5 bases at J, with 14 bases in the middle. The CDR3 length is 15 residues. Germline CDR1 is LNHDA and CDR2 is SQIVND (reference sequence).

The chain is built from TRBV15 and TRBJ2-4, with a weak D call TRBD1 (6 bases). CDR3 length: 18 residues. CDR1 and CDR2 (germline): LNHNV, YYDKDF (reference sequence). Deletions cut 5 bases from V and 3 bases from J, with 23 bases between. CDR3 coding DNA: TGTGCCACCAGCCGCCCACAGGGAGAGGTGAGTAGCAAAAACATTCAGTACTTC. It codes for CATSRPQGEVSSKNIQYF.

The rearrangement uses TRBV21-1 and TRBJ2-3. TRBV21-1 is flagged as a pseudogene. This CDR3 has 15 amino acids. Here the CDR3 DNA reads TGTGCCAGCAGCATGGACGAGAGAGATGGAGATACGCAGTATTTT. Residues: CASSMDERDGDTQYF.

The chain uses TRBV7-9 and TRBJ2-5; 13 bases fit TRBD2. V shed 6 bases, J shed 5 bases, and the junction held 15 bases outside the gene matches. The germline V gene encodes CDR1 SEHNR and CDR2 FQNEAQ (reference sequence). This CDR3 is 18 amino acids long. CDR3 sequence reads: CASSYATSGGPRKETQYF. CDR3 bases: TGTGCCAGCAGTTACGCGACTAGCGGGGGGCCTAGGAAGGAGACCCAGTACTTC.

The gene calls are TRBV2 and TRBJ2-2; 8 bases match TRBD2. J gave up 4 bases and V 3 bases, and 1 base lay outside the gene matches. Germline CDR1 SNHLY, CDR2 FYNNEI. The CDR3 consists of 14 residues. Here the CDR3 DNA reads TGTGCCAGCAGTGAGAGCGGGAGCACCGGGGAGCTGTTTTTT. This encodes CASSESGSTGELFF.

This clone was detected only a few times. The same CDR3 arises from other DNA sequences in this sample as well. The chain's CDR3 is CASSLGQGAIGELFF. The CDR3 region has the DNA TGTGCCAGCAGCTTGGGTCAGGGGGCTATCGGGGAGCTGTTTTTT. The V call is TRBV5-6, the J call TRBJ2-2, with TRBD1 identical over 8 bases. The CDR3 runs to 15 residues. CDR1 and CDR2 (germline): SGHDT, YYEEEE. Trimming at V came to 0 bases and at J to 7 bases, leaving 5 bases not matched to a gene.

In this sample, this clone turned up a few times. The rearrangement uses TRBV27 and TRBJ1-3; the D is unclear. Looked up from germline, CDR1 is MNHEY and CDR2 is SMNVEV (reference sequence). This CDR3 contains 13 residues. V shed 6 bases and J shed 4 bases, with 10 bases lying between them. CDR3 protein: CASSLNAGNTIYF. The CDR3 DNA reads TGTGCCAGCAGCCTGAATGCGGGAAACACCATATATTTT.

This chain joins TRBV2 and TRBJ2-2; 12 bases align to TRBD2. The CDR3 has 18 residues. Germline values: CDR1 SNHLY, CDR2 FYNNEI. The J segment lost 4 bases and the V segment lost 3 bases, leaving 9 bases of the junction unmatched. The CDR3, as DNA: TGTGCCAGCAGTGAGTGGCTAGCGGGAGGGCAGGGCACCGGGGAGCTGTTTTTT. Translation: CASSEWLAGGQGTGELFF. Drawing the rest from reference TRBV2 and TRBJ2-2, the complete variable domain is EPEVTQTPSHQVTQMGQEVILRCVPISNHLYFYWYRQILGQKVEFLVSFYNNEISEKSEIFDDQFSVERPDGSNFTLKIRSTKLEDSAMYFCASSEWLAGGQGTGELFFGEGSRLTVL.

The chain recombines TRBV5-4 with TRBJ1-1, with D unresolved. Trimming shortened V by 1 base and J by 2 bases, and 12 bases separated the two germline ends. Germline CDR1 is SGHNT and CDR2 is YYREEE (reference sequence). CDR3 length: 15 residues. CDR3 nucleotide sequence: TGTGCCAGCAGCTTGACAAGGGAAGTTAACACTGAAGCTTTCTTT. Its protein product is CASSLTREVNTEAFF.

This clone was seen more than once but under ten times. The chain recombines TRBV18 with TRBJ1-3; TRBD1 is a possible D gene (6 bases). This CDR3 is 15 amino acids long. Trimming left V 2 bases short and J 2 bases short, with 10 bases between. In germline, CDR1 is KGHSH, CDR2 LQKENI. The CDR3 coding sequence is TGTGCCAGCTCACCAGTAACAGGGACTGGAAACACCATATATTTT. Its protein is CASSPVTGTGNTIYF.